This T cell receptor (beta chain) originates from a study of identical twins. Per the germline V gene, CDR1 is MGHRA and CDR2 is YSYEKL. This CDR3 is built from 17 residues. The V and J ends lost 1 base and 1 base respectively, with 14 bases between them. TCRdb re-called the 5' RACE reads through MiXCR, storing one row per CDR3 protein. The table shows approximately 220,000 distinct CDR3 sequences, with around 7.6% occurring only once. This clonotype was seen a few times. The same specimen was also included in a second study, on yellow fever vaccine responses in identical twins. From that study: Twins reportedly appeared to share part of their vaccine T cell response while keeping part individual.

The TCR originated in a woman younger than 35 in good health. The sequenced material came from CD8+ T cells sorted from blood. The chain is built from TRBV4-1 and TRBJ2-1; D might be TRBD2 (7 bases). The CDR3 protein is CASSQVEGRGSYNEQFF. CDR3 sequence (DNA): TGCGCCAGCAGCCAAGTGGAAGGGAGGGGGTCCTACAATGAGCAGTTCTTC.